This T cell receptor (beta chain) was captured by sequencing in a study of CD8 T cells in ankylosing spondylitis. TCRdb processed the 5' RACE reads anew with MiXCR; each CDR3 protein has one entry. The sample carries around 120,000 distinct CDR3 sequences, around 24% recorded once. Findings and caveats of the study: In synovial fluid and blood from reactive arthritis, some motif variants were previously reported.

V dropped 0 bases and J dropped 3; count of bases not matched to a gene: 4. CDR3 length equals 16 residues. The germline CDR1 and CDR2 sequences are SGHRS and YFSETQ. In the case of this clonotype: What it binds is unknown.

This sequence was found in a male donor with ankylosing spondylitis. Sample: synovial fluid, either unsorted or a sorted T cell fraction (not recorded which). This chain links TRBV5-1 with TRBJ1-3; 9 positions match TRBD1. This CDR3 is CASSLAGQGYGNTIYF. CDR3 nucleotides: TGCGCCAGCAGCTTGGCCGGACAGGGGTATGGAAACACCATATATTTT.